This T cell receptor beta chain was retrieved from a study of blood T cell repertoires in COVID-19. As for the study in general: Samples taken during acute and convalescent COVID-19 were collected in the United States, Italy and Spain. The analysed material was cDNA or gDNA that came from T cells, B-cell-depleted T cells, or PBMCs.

This CDR3 region has 15 residues. Deletions cut 3 bases from V and 6 bases from J, with 17 bases between. Looked up from germline, CDR1 is LGHDT and CDR2 is YNNKEL (reference sequence). Everyone who took part was 18 to 89 years old, and they came from about two dozen US areas. Participants were placed into cohorts based on the clinical history they reported. Profiling relied on immunoSEQ multiplex PCR, and the TCRdb table lists in-frame clones only, not all of them. Found here are 150,000 to 200,000 clones, around 80% of them singletons; the top ten hold about 15%. The chain has TRBV3-1 (or the pseudogene TRBV3-2) and TRBJ2-5; a possible D gene is TRBD1 (6 bases). This sequence was found in a woman aged 45-60 years with acute COVID-19. Sequenced sample: PBMCs or T cells enriched from blood (not recorded which). The CDR3 region is CASSQPQGRSQTQYF. DNA of the CDR3: TGTGCCAGCAGCCAGCCACAGGGTAGATCGCAGACCCAGTACTTC.